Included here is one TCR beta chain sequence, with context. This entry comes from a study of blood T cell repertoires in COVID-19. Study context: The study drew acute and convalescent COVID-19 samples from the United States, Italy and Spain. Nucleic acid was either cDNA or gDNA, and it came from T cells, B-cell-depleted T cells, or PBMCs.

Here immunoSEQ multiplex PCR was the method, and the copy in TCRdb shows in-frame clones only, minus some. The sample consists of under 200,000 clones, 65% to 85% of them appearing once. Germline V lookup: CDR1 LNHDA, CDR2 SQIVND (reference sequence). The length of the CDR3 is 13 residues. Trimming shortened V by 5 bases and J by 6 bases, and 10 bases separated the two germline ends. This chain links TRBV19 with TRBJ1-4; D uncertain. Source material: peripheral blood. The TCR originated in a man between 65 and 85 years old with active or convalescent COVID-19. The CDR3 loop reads CASSWADDEKLFF. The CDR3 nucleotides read TGTGCCAGTAGTTGGGCAGACGATGAAAAACTGTTTTTT.